This T cell receptor beta chain was captured by sequencing in a study of T cell repertoires in Merkel cell carcinoma (dated by TCRdb to the late 2010s). With respect to the entire study: Patients who had received intralesional immunotherapy or systemic immune checkpoint blockade ahead of the biopsy were left out. MCPyV-specific clonotypes were initially defined through tetramer sorting, cloning and paired TCR sequencing of expanded tumor-infiltrating lymphocytes. Inclusion required a diagnosis of MCPyV-positive Merkel cell carcinoma and successful in vitro expansion of tumor-infiltrating lymphocytes. Study-wide findings and limitations: No normal tissue biopsies were studied.

Between the V and J ends, shortened by 3 bases and 6 bases respectively, the junction contains 15 bases. From the cysteine up to the phenylalanine, the CDR3 has a length of 15 residues. Here the CDR3 DNA is all that survives: 45 bases in frame from base 1. CDR1 and CDR2 (DFQATT, SNEGSKA) derive from the germline V gene (reference sequence). The immunoSEQ assay was used both to sequence TRB CDR3 from tumor genomic DNA and to process the resulting data. This immuneACCESS table, as held by TCRdb, lists in-frame sequences with V and J called but not all clones. Of the missing ones, under half trace to an unresolved V gene in checked studies; the others have no known cause. Present in this sample are about 15,000 clones, 65% to 85% of which were seen just once. The ten largest clones take up roughly 15% of the sample. Note on this clone: The antigen this receptor binds is unknown. No base quality information exists; no much larger clone differs at one position.

Each study subject had MCPyV-positive Merkel cell carcinoma confirmed by biopsy and had serum antibodies to T-antigen that tested positive. Genomic DNA was extracted from roughly six adjacent 10-micron frozen tumor sections without any cell sorting or culture. About 5 x 5 x 5 mm of tumor biopsy tissue was frozen in optimal cutting temperature compound. In the frozen biopsy, scout sections stained with hematoxylin and eosin confirmed abundant Merkel cell carcinoma and infiltrating cells. The source is an adult with Merkel cell carcinoma. The material sequenced was tumor tissue. The chain was built from TRBV20-1 and TRBJ1-6, with the D gene not confidently named. The CDR3 here reads CSASLPGRSNSPLHF. The nucleotide sequence is given as TGCAGTGCTAGTCTCCCCGGACGGAGTAATTCACCCCTCCACTTT.